The next 8 T cell receptor beta chains were all read from a single sample in a study of early T cells in non-severe SARS-CoV-2 infection. Via MiXCR, TCRdb re-called the 5' RACE reads, giving one row per CDR3 protein. The sample shows about 60,000 distinct CDR3 sequences, roughly a tenth of them seen only once. The material sequenced was whole blood. The receptors come from an adult who was a healthcare worker with PCR-confirmed SARS-CoV-2 infection or an uninfected control (not recorded which).

To note about this clonotype: A clone one base away is much larger, so this may be a read error. The chain joins TRBV24-1 to TRBJ2-2; 7 nucleotides align to TRBD2. CDR1 and CDR2 (germline): KGHDR, SFDVKD. The CDR3 is 15 amino acids. CDR3 bases: TGTGCCACCAGTGATAGCGGGAAAATGACCGGGGAGCTGCTTTTT. Translation: CATSDSGKMTGELLF.

In its sample, this clonotype was seen many times. This chain links TRBV5-1 with TRBJ1-1, with D perhaps TRBD1 (6 bases). The CDR3 has 16 amino acids. From germline, CDR1 is SGHRS and CDR2 YFSETQ. Trimming cost V 0 bases and J 0 bases, with 12 bases left between them. In DNA form, the CDR3 reads TGCGCCAGCAGCTTGGAGGGGGGCGCGATGAACACTGAAGCTTTCTTT. This sequence encodes CASSLEGGAMNTEAFF.

This clonotype was detected only a few times. V usage is TRBV5-4 and J usage is TRBJ1-3; D gene uncertain. The V gene's germline CDR1 is SGHNT and CDR2 YYREEE (reference sequence). The CDR3 totals 16 residues. V lost 2 bases, J lost 5 bases, and 17 bases lay in between. CDR3 region: CASSFGTALSRNTIYF. As DNA, the CDR3 is TGTGCCAGCAGCTTCGGCACAGCCCTCAGTAGAAACACCATATATTTT.

The chain couples TRBV5-4 to TRBJ1-2; D gene ambiguous. The V gene's germline CDR1 is SGHNT and CDR2 YYREEE (reference sequence). The CDR3 spans 12 residues. V was pared by 2 bases and J by 1 base, with 3 bases between. CDR3 protein: CASSLSNYGYTF. The CDR3 nucleotides are TGTGCCAGCAGCTTAAGTAACTATGGCTACACCTTC.

This clonotype has a count of ten or more. The chain joins TRBV20-1 to TRBJ1-2; unclear D gene. Germline V gene lookup returns CDR1 DFQATT and CDR2 SNEGSKA (reference sequence). The CDR3 has 13 residues. Deletions cut 0 bases from V and 7 bases from J, with 12 bases between. CDR3 nucleotides: TGCAGTGCTAGAGATCCAGTTAGTCTTGGCTACACCTTC. As protein: CSARDPVSLGYTF.

Many counts were recorded for this clonotype. CDR3 nucleotide sequence: TGTGCCAGCAGTTTAAGTACCAGGGGGAACACTGAAGCTTTCTTT. Translation gives CASSLSTRGNTEAFF. The genes are TRBV12-3 or TRBV12-4 and TRBJ1-1; D might be TRBD1 (6 bases). The ends were cut back, 2 bases at V and 1 base at J, with 11 bases in the middle. The CDR3 covers 15 residues.

This clonotype was recorded a few times. The chain combines TRBV7-9 with TRBJ2-4; TRBD1 matches 7 bases. The V and J ends lost 4 bases and 8 bases, in that order; junction bases with no gene match: 14. The CDR3 is 16 residues long. Germline lookup yields CDR1 SEHNR and CDR2 FQNEAQ (reference sequence). CDR3: CASSSTLTGITDIQYF. In DNA, the CDR3 is TGTGCCAGCAGCTCTACGTTGACAGGGATTACGGACATTCAGTACTTC.

In this sample, this clonotype turned up many times. The rearrangement uses TRBV10-3 and TRBJ2-7, with D possibly matching TRBD2 (5 bases). CDR1 is ENHRY, CDR2 SYGVKD, per germline. The CDR3 sequence is 13 residues long. The V and J ends lost 2 bases and 2 bases respectively, with 7 bases between them. The CDR3 coding sequence is TGTGCCATCAGTGAGGGACTTGCCTACGAGCAGTACTTC. This translates into CAISEGLAYEQYF.